What follows are 20 T cell receptor beta chains derived from one specimen sequenced in a study of blood T cells in healthy people across ages. Alongside a J-beta primer mix, a sample-barcoded 5' primer served in a second PCR lasting about 7 to 12 cycles. TCRdb re-called the 5' RACE reads through MiXCR, storing one row per CDR3 protein. The table shows approximately 810,000 distinct CDR3 sequences, with under 30% occurring only once. Material: blood. These receptors originate from a woman over 75 in good health.

The sample holds many counts of this clonotype. The chain recombines TRBV7-2 with TRBJ1-5, with a weak D call TRBD1 (5 bases). This CDR3 is built from 16 residues. The V end lost 5 bases, the J end lost 6 bases, and 20 bases lay between the germline ends. From germline, CDR1 is SGHTA and CDR2 FQGNSA. CDR3: CASSPGTLTLVQPQHF. The CDR3 nucleotides read TGTGCCAGCAGCCCCGGGACGCTGACTCTTGTTCAGCCCCAGCATTTT.

Of note for this clonotype: The junction does not match germline at one end; this may be a read error. This chain connects TRBV12-3 or TRBV12-4 to TRBJ1-6; D is uncertain. The CDR3 runs 15 residues. CDR3 sequence reads: CASSLVGQMNSPRHF. CDR3 coding DNA: TGTGCCAGCAGCCTAGTAGGTCAGATGAATTCACCCCGCCACTTT.

This clonotype was seen ten or more times. The chain combines TRBV6-6 with TRBJ2-6; 7 bases agree with TRBD1. With 6 bases clipped from V and 0 bases from J, the junction kept 5 bases outside the gene matches. Germline-derived CDR1 and CDR2 are MNHNY and SVGAGI (reference sequence). The CDR3 loop spans 16 amino acids. The DNA for the CDR3 is TGTGCCAGCAGGATGACAGGGTACTCTGGGGCCAACGTCCTGACTTTC. Protein sequence: CASRMTGYSGANVLTF.

This clonotype came up many times. The gene calls are TRBV20-1 and TRBJ2-5; 7 bases align to TRBD2. The J segment lost 2 bases and the V segment lost 5 bases, leaving 8 bases of the junction unmatched. The CDR3 covers 14 residues. The germline CDR1 and CDR2 sequences are DFQATT and SNEGSKA (reference sequence). In DNA, the CDR3 is TGCAGTGCTCCCGTCCCGGGACTACAAGAGACCCAGTACTTC. It specifies CSAPVPGLQETQYF.

With respect to this clonotype: At one boundary the junction diverges from the germline segment, which might be a read error. The rearrangement joins TRBV20-1 to TRBJ1-4; 8 positions agree with TRBD1. Germline V gene sequence: CDR1 DFQATT, CDR2 SNEGSKA (reference sequence). There are 14 residues in the CDR3. CDR3 sequence reads: CSATAGGNNEKRFF. In DNA, the CDR3 is TGCAGTGCTACCGCAGGGGGCAATAATGAAAAACGGTTTTTT.

In its sample, this clonotype was seen many times. V and J are TRBV10-3 and TRBJ2-7; D is unclear. Germline loops: CDR1 ENHRY, CDR2 SYGVKD. Trimming pared 0 bases from V and 1 base from J, leaving 16 bases between. The CDR3 is made up of 17 amino acids. The CDR3 bases are TGTGCCATCAGTGAGTCACGATCGTCGGCTATATCCTACGAGCAGTACTTC. It is translated as CAISESRSSAISYEQYF.

The gene calls are TRBV5-1 and TRBJ2-3; D is uncertain. CDR3 size: 12 residues. Germline loops: CDR1 SGHRS, CDR2 YFSETQ. V lost 3 bases, J lost 4 bases, and 6 bases lay in between. CDR3 sequence (DNA): TGCGCCAGCAGCTGGGCGGCAGATACGCAGTATTTT. As protein: CASSWAADTQYF.

Here the CDR3 reads CASSFSGGSKETQYF. The CDR3 nucleotides read TGCGCCAGCAGCTTTAGTGGGGGATCGAAAGAGACCCAGTACTTC. The chain links TRBV5-1 to TRBJ2-5, with D perhaps TRBD1 or TRBD2 (5 bases each). V was pared by 2 bases and J by 3 bases, with 14 bases between. This CDR3 has 15 amino acids. Germline CDR1 SGHRS, CDR2 YFSETQ. The full variable domain, completed using reference TRBV5-1 and TRBJ2-5, is KAGVTQTPRYLIKTRGQQVTLSCSPISGHRSVSWYQQTPGQGLQFLFEYFSETQRNKGNFPGRFSGRQFSNSRSEMNVSTLELGDSALYLCASSFSGGSKETQYFGPGTRLLVL.

This chain links TRBV3-1 with TRBJ2-7; a possible D gene is TRBD1 (6 bases). CDR3 size: 15 residues. The germline V and J ends were trimmed by 4 bases and 7 bases, with 20 bases remaining between them. Germline V gene lookup returns CDR1 LGHDT and CDR2 YNNKEL (reference sequence). The CDR3 coding sequence is TGTGCCAGCAGCCCTTTTCAGACAGGATTGGGGGAGCAGTACTTC. It is translated as CASSPFQTGLGEQYF.

This clonotype was recorded a few times. This chain connects TRBV18 to TRBJ2-1; no clear D gene. V was pared by 3 bases and J by 8 bases, with 11 bases between. The CDR3 length is 13 residues. CDR1 and CDR2 from the germline V gene are KGHSH and LQKENI. CDR3 bases: TGTGCCAGCTCACCGGACCCTTTTGATGAGCAGTTCTTC. Translating gives CASSPDPFDEQFF.

In the case of this clonotype: A read error is possible here, since a much larger clone lies one base away. The rearrangement joins TRBV7-9 to TRBJ1-4; maybe TRBD1 (6 bases). This CDR3 region has 14 residues. Germline CDR1 and CDR2: SEHNR and FQNEAQ (reference sequence). Trimming removed 9 bases from V and 7 bases from J, with 18 bases in between. This CDR3 is CARSARGGGEKLFF. CDR3 coding DNA: TGTGCCAGGAGCGCCAGGGGTGGCGGTGAAAAACTGTTTTTT.

This clonotype was counted many times. Here the CDR3 reads CASSYGQGNSPLHF. The DNA for the CDR3 is TGTGCCAGCAGTTACGGGCAGGGGAATTCACCCCTCCACTTT. This chain links TRBV6-5 with TRBJ1-6, with a weak D call TRBD1 (6 bases). Looked up from germline, CDR1 is MNHEY and CDR2 is SVGAGI. The CDR3 extends over 14 amino acids. Trimming pared 2 bases from V and 7 bases from J, leaving 9 bases between.

The J gene is TRBJ2-7, the V gene TRBV20-1, with 7 bases matching TRBD1. The CDR3 is 14 amino acids. Germline V gene sequence: CDR1 DFQATT, CDR2 SNEGSKA (reference sequence). Losses at the gene ends were 3 bases for V and 0 bases for J; bases not matched to a gene: 5. Here the CDR3 reads CSASGTASSYEQYF. The CDR3 DNA reads as TGCAGTGCTAGTGGGACAGCGAGCTCCTACGAGCAGTACTTC.

The table lists this clonotype with a few counts. In nucleotides, the CDR3 is TGCGCCAGCAGCCAAGATTCGCCGCAGGCCACCGGCAATCAGCCCCAGCATTTT. Amino acids: CASSQDSPQATGNQPQHF. The rearrangement joins TRBV4-1 to TRBJ1-5; D unclear. Germline V gene data show CDR1 as MGHRA and CDR2 as YSYEKL. The CDR3 runs 18 residues. V gave up 0 bases and J gave up 2 bases, with 17 bases separating them.

There are a few counts of this clonotype. The chain employs TRBV18 and TRBJ1-6; 8 bases map to TRBD1. The germline V gene encodes CDR1 KGHSH and CDR2 LQKENI. The trim removed 4 bases at V and 6 bases at J, leaving 8 bases unmatched. This CDR3 contains 16 residues. The CDR3 spells CASSHDRGGGNSPLHF. CDR3 DNA: TGTGCCAGCTCACACGACAGGGGAGGCGGTAATTCACCCCTCCACTTT. The full variable domain, rest sourced from reference TRBV18 and TRBJ1-6, is NAGVMQNPRHLVRRRGQEARLRCSPMKGHSHVYWYRQLPEEGLKFMVYLQKENIIDESGMPKERFSAEFPKEGPSILRIQQVVRGDSAAYFCASSHDRGGGNSPLHFGNGTRLTVT.

V is TRBV29-1 and J is TRBJ1-2; D possibly corresponds to TRBD1 (5 bases). The germline V and J ends were trimmed by 3 bases and 1 base, with 9 bases remaining between them. In germline, CDR1 is SQVTM, CDR2 ANQGSEA. The CDR3 consists of 13 residues. CDR3 in amino acids: CSVEFQGNYGYTF. As DNA, the CDR3 is TGCAGCGTTGAGTTCCAGGGTAACTATGGCTACACCTTC.

This clonotype was seen ten or more times. V and J are TRBV24-1 and TRBJ2-1, with D possibly being TRBD2 (6 bases). Germline CDR1 reads KGHDR; CDR2 reads SFDVKD. The CDR3 has 14 residues. Trimming took 4 bases from V and 7 from J, leaving 13 bases between them. CDR3 DNA sequence: TGTGCCACCAGTGAGGTCGGGGGACGAAATGAGCAGTTCTTC. Its protein product is CATSEVGGRNEQFF.

This clonotype showed up just a few times. The V and J genes are TRBV11-2 and TRBJ2-3; D unclear. CDR1 and CDR2 from the germline V gene are SGHAT and FQNNGV. There are 15 residues in the CDR3. Trimming removed 1 base from V and 2 bases from J, with 10 bases in between. CDR3 in DNA: TGTGCCAGCAGCTTAGGAGAATCAAACACAGATACGCAGTATTTT. Amino acid sequence: CASSLGESNTDTQYF.

This rearrangement joins TRBV5-1 to TRBJ2-1, with 8 nucleotides matching TRBD2. The end of the DNA is better explained by TRBJ2-7, so the J call may be wrong. In germline, CDR1 is SGHRS, CDR2 YFSETQ. The length of the CDR3 is 14 residues. CDR3 coding DNA: TGCGCCAGCAGCTTGTGGCCGGGGGGGGATGAGCAGTACTTC. Its translation is CASSLWPGGDEQYF.

This clonotype was seen a few times. This rearrangement joins TRBV18 to TRBJ1-2; 8 positions agree with TRBD1. The length of the CDR3 is 14 residues. J was trimmed by 4 bases and V by 3 bases; bases with no gene match: 4. Germline V CDR1 and CDR2: KGHSH, LQKENI. The CDR3 here is CASSPAGQAYGYTF. Written as DNA, the CDR3 is TGTGCCAGCTCACCTGCGGGACAGGCCTATGGCTACACCTTC.